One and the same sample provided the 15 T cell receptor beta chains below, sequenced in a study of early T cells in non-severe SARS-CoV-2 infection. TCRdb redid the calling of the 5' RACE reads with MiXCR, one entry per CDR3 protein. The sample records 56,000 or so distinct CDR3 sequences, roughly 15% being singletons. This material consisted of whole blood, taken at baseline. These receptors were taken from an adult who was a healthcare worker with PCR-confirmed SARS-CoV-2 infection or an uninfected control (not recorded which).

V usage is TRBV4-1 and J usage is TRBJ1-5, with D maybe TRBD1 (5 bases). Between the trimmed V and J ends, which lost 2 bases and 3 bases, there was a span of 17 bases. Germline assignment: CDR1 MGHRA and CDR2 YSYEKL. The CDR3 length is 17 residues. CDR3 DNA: TGCGCCAGCAGCCAACAAACCCTGGTCAGGGTCAATCAGCCCCAGCATTTT. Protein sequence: CASSQQTLVRVNQPQHF.

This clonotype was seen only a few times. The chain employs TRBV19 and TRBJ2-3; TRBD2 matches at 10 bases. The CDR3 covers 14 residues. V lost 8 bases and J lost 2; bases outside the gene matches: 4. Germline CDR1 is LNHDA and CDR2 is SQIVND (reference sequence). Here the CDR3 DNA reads TGTGCCAGTTCTAGCGGGGGAACCACAGATACGCAGTATTTT. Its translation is CASSSGGTTDTQYF.

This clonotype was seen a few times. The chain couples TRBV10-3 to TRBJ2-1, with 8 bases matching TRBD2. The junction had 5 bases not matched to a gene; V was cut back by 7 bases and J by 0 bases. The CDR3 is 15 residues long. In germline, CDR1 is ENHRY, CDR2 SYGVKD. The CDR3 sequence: CAIMPSGSSYNEQFF. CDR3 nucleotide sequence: TGTGCCATCATGCCAAGCGGGAGCTCCTACAATGAGCAGTTCTTC.

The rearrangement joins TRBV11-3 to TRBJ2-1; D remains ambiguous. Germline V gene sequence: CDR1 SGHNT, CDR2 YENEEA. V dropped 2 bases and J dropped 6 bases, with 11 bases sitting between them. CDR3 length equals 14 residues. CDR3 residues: CASSLLGSSNEQFF. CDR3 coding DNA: TGTGCCAGCAGCTTATTAGGGTCGAGCAATGAGCAGTTCTTC.

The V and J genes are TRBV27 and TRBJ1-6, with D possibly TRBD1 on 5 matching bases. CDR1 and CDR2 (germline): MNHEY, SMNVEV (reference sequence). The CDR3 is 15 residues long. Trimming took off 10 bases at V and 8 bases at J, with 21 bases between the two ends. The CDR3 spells CATSLGRVGDSPLHF. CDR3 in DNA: TGTGCCACGAGTTTGGGCAGGGTGGGTGATTCACCCCTCCACTTT.

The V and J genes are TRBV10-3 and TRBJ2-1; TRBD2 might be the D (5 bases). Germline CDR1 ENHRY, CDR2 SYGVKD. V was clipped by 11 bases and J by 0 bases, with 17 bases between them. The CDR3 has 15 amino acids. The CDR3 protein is CASTVAQSSYNEQFF. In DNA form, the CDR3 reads TGTGCCTCGACCGTAGCGCAGAGCTCCTACAATGAGCAGTTCTTC.

CDR3 in amino acids: CASSPRGSYEQYF. The CDR3 DNA reads as TGTGCCAGCAGCCCCCGGGGCTCCTACGAGCAGTACTTC. This chain uses TRBV7-2 with TRBJ2-7; a weak D match, TRBD2 (5 bases). Germline loops: CDR1 SGHTA, CDR2 FQGNSA. The CDR3 has 13 residues. V lost 5 bases and J 0 bases, leaving 8 bases between the germline ends. Drawing the rest from reference TRBV7-2 and TRBJ2-7, the complete variable domain is GAGVSQSPSNKVTEKGKDVELRCDPISGHTALYWYRQSLGQGLEFLIYFQGNSAPDKSGLPSDRFSAERTGGSVSTLTIQRTQQEDSAVYLCASSPRGSYEQYFGPGTRLTVT.

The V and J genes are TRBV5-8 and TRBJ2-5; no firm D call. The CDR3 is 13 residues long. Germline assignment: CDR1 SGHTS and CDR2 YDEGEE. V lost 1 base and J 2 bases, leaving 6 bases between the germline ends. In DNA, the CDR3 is TGTGCCAGCAGCTTGCGTTCTCAAGAGACCCAGTACTTC. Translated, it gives CASSLRSQETQYF.

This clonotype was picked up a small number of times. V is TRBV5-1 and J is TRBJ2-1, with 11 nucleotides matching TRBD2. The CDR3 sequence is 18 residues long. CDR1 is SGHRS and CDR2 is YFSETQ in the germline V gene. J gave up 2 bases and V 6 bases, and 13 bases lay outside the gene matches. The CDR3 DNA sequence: TGCGCCAGCAATACGGGCGCCGGACTAGCGGGCCCCTACAATGAGCAGTTCTTC. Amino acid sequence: CASNTGAGLAGPYNEQFF.

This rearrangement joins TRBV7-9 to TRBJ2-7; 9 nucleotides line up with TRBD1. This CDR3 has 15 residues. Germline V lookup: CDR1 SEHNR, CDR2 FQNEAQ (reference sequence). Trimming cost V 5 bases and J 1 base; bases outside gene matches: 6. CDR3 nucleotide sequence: TGTGCCAGCAGCCCCGGGACAGGGCCATCCTACGAGCAGTACTTC. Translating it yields CASSPGTGPSYEQYF.

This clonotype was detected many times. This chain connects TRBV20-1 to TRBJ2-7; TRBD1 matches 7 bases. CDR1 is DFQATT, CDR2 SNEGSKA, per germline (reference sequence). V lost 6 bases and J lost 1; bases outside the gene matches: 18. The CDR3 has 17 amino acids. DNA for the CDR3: TGCAGTGCGACGACACAACTAGAGACAGGGCATTCCTACGAGCAGTACTTC. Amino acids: CSATTQLETGHSYEQYF.

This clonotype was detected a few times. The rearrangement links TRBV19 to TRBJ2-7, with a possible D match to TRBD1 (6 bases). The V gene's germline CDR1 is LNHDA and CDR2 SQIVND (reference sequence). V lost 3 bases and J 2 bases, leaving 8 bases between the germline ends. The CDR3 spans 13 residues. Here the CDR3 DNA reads TGTGCCAGTAGTATCCAGGGGCCCTACGAGCAGTACTTC. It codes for CASSIQGPYEQYF.

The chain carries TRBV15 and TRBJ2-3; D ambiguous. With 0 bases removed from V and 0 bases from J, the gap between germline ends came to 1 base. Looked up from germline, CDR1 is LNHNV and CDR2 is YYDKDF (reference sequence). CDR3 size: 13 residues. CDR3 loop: CATSRDSTDTQYF. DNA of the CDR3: TGTGCCACCAGCAGAGATAGCACAGATACGCAGTATTTT. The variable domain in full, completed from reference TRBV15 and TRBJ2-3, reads DAMVIQNPRYQVTQFGKPVTLSCSQTLNHNVMYWYQQKSSQAPKLLFHYYDKDFNNEADTPDNFQSRRPNTSFCFLDIRSPGLGDTAMYLCATSRDSTDTQYFGPGTRLTVL.

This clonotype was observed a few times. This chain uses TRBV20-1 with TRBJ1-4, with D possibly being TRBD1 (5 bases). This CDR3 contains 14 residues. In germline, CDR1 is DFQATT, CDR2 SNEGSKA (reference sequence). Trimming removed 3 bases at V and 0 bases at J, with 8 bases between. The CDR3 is CSASWTTTNEKLFF. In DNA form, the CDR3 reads TGCAGTGCTAGTTGGACAACAACTAATGAAAAACTGTTTTTT.

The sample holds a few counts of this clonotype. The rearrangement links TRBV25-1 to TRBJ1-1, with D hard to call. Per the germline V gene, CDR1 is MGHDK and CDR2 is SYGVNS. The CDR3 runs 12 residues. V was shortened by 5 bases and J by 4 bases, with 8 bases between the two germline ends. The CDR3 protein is CASSIRGTEAFF. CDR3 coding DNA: TGTGCCAGCAGTATTAGAGGCACTGAAGCTTTCTTT.